The next 10 T cell receptor beta chains were all read from a single sample in a study of OX40 agonist ivuxolimab in advanced cancers. The assay was immunoSEQ multiplex PCR, and TCRdb's table has in-frame clones only and misses some. The sample has some 55,000 clones, about nine tenths seen once; the top ten hold around 12%. The sequences come from CD4+ or CD8+ T cells sorted from blood, collected in a trial of the OX40 agonist ivuxolimab. The receptors were gathered from an adult with an advanced solid tumor such as melanoma, head and neck, liver or kidney cancer.

The chain uses TRBV15 and TRBJ2-3, with a possible D match to TRBD1 (6 bases). V lost 5 bases and J lost 0, with 15 bases in between. The CDR3 loop spans 16 amino acids. Germline V lookup: CDR1 LNHNV, CDR2 YYDKDF (reference sequence). In nucleotides, the CDR3 is TGTGCCACCAGCGTTCGGATAAGGGGGAGCACAGATACGCAGTATTTT. This codes for CATSVRIRGSTDTQYF.

The chain has TRBV15 and TRBJ2-5; no clear D. The germline V gene encodes CDR1 LNHNV and CDR2 YYDKDF (reference sequence). The V end was cut by 7 bases, the J end by 2 bases, with 11 bases between. This CDR3 is 13 amino acids long. The CDR3 reads CATTRKGQETQYF. CDR3 nucleotides: TGTGCCACCACCAGGAAAGGACAAGAGACCCAGTACTTC.

J is TRBJ2-7 and V is TRBV6-5, with D perhaps matching TRBD1 (5 bases). Germline CDR1 MNHEY, CDR2 SVGAGI. The CDR3 is 13 amino acids. The V end was cut by 5 bases, the J end by 2 bases, with 10 bases between. CDR3 DNA: TGTGCCAGCAGTCTAGGGGTTACCTACGAGCAGTACTTC. Translation gives CASSLGVTYEQYF.

V and J are TRBV5-1 and TRBJ2-7, with 9 bases fitting TRBD1. CDR1 SGHRS and CDR2 YFSETQ come from the germline V gene. The CDR3 extends over 14 amino acids. J was trimmed by 4 bases and V by 3 bases; bases with no gene match: 5. This chain's CDR3 is CASSSRQGGYEQYF. The CDR3 DNA reads TGCGCCAGCAGCTCCCGACAGGGGGGGTACGAGCAGTACTTC.

The chain employs TRBV29-1 and TRBJ2-3; TRBD2 agrees at 10 bases. The germline gives CDR1 SQVTM, CDR2 ANQGSEA. With 6 bases clipped from V and 1 base from J, the junction kept 7 bases outside the gene matches. The CDR3 spans 15 residues. CDR3 residues: CSVQGAGGGTDTQYF. In nucleotides, the CDR3 is TGCAGCGTGCAGGGAGCGGGAGGGGGCACAGATACGCAGTATTTT.

The V and J genes are TRBV6-6 and TRBJ1-2; no firm D call. The CDR3 is 14 residues long. The V gene's germline CDR1 is MNHNY and CDR2 SVGAGI (reference sequence). The V end lost 6 bases, the J end lost 2 bases, and 13 bases lay between the germline ends. The CDR3 spells CASRLMGVNYGYTF. The CDR3 DNA reads as TGTGCCAGCAGATTGATGGGTGTCAACTATGGCTACACCTTC.

This clone was recorded once. The V gene is TRBV11-2, the J gene TRBJ2-1; 15 bases align to TRBD2. Germline CDR1 and CDR2: SGHAT and FQNNGV. This CDR3 contains 17 residues. The ends lost 1 base at V and 9 bases at J; junction bases unmatched: 7. CDR3: CASSLARTSGRGGEQFF. The CDR3, as DNA: TGTGCCAGCAGCTTAGCCCGGACTAGCGGGAGGGGAGGTGAGCAGTTCTTC.

This chain connects TRBV10-3 to TRBJ2-3, with TRBD1 identical over 7 bases. Looked up from germline, CDR1 is ENHRY and CDR2 is SYGVKD. The CDR3 consists of 12 residues. The junction had 5 bases not matched to a gene; V was cut back by 10 bases and J by 4 bases. Here the CDR3 reads CATGQDPDTQYF. CDR3 nucleotides: TGTGCCACTGGACAGGACCCAGATACGCAGTATTTT.

CDR3 nucleotide sequence: TGCGCCAGCAGGAGGGACAGGGGGCATGAAAAACTGTTTTTT. Protein: CASRRDRGHEKLFF. The rearrangement joins TRBV5-1 to TRBJ1-4; 12 bases are a match to TRBD1. CDR3 length: 14 amino acids. With 5 bases clipped from V and 6 bases from J, the junction kept 2 bases outside the gene matches. The V gene's germline CDR1 is SGHRS and CDR2 YFSETQ.

The V gene is TRBV5-1, the J gene TRBJ2-5, with 10 bases lining up with TRBD2. Germline V CDR1 and CDR2: SGHRS, YFSETQ. The CDR3 is 14 amino acids. V dropped 2 bases and J dropped 5; count of bases not matched to a gene: 3. The DNA for the CDR3 is TGCGCCAGCAGCTTAGCGGGGGGGTATGAGACCCAGTACTTC. Translated, it gives CASSLAGGYETQYF.